Listed here are 18 T cell receptor beta chains from one sample, sequenced in a study of regulatory T cells. Amplification used 52 TRBV primers and 13 TRBJ primers. Libraries were prepared by immunoSEQ multiplex PCR; TCRdb keeps only in-frame clonotypes and omits some of them. The sample lists 17,000 or so clones; 80% to 95% were seen once. The sequenced material came from CD8+ T cells sorted from blood. Receptor source: a person aged 18-29 years with CD3G deficiency.

The V call is TRBV6-5, the J call TRBJ1-2; D unresolved. The CDR3 length is 14 residues. Trimming left V 8 bases short and J 3 bases short, with 16 bases between. Germline V gives CDR1 MNHEY, CDR2 SVGAGI. The CDR3 loop is CASGFGRYDYGYTF. The CDR3 nucleotides read TGTGCCAGCGGGTTTGGGAGATACGACTATGGCTACACCTTC.

The chain links TRBV6-1 to TRBJ2-4; 10 bases agree with TRBD1. The CDR3 is 17 amino acids. J gave up 2 bases and V 3 bases, and 7 bases lay outside the gene matches. In germline, CDR1 is MNHNS, CDR2 SASEGT. The chain's CDR3 is CASSEGTGAVTKNIQYF. CDR3 DNA: TGTGCCAGCAGTGAGGGGACAGGGGCGGTAACCAAAAACATTCAGTACTTC.

The J gene is TRBJ1-6, the V gene TRBV9; D unresolved. The CDR3 is 14 residues long. V was shortened by 3 bases and J by 10 bases, with 14 bases between the two germline ends. Germline V lookup: CDR1 SGDLS, CDR2 YYNGEE. The CDR3: CASSGAEYFSPLHF. The CDR3 DNA sequence: TGTGCCAGCAGCGGAGCGGAGTACTTCTCACCCCTCCACTTT. The whole variable domain, filled in from reference TRBV9 and TRBJ1-6, reads DSGVTQTPKHLITATGQRVTLRCSPRSGDLSVYWYQQSLDQGLQFLIQYYNGEERAKGNILERFSAQQFPDLHSELNLSSLELGDSALYFCASSGAEYFSPLHFGNGTRLTVT.

This rearrangement joins TRBV10-3 to TRBJ1-3, with no clear D. The length of the CDR3 is 16 residues. Per the germline V gene, CDR1 is ENHRY and CDR2 is SYGVKD. V was pared by 5 bases and J by 0 bases, with 14 bases between. CDR3 nucleotide sequence: TGTGCCATCAGTAAAATCGAATCGGACTCTGGAAACACCATATATTTT. Translating gives CAISKIESDSGNTIYF.

The chain uses TRBV2 and TRBJ2-7; no clear D. The CDR3 loop spans 13 amino acids. The V gene lost 2 bases and the J gene lost 7 bases, with 12 bases spanning the gap. Germline V gives CDR1 SNHLY, CDR2 FYNNEI. The CDR3 coding sequence is TGTGCCAGCAGTGAACCTATCTTAGGGGAGCAGTACTTC. Protein: CASSEPILGEQYF.

The chain combines TRBV6-5 with TRBJ1-1; D is unclear. The CDR3 is 11 amino acids. V lost 8 bases and J lost 3, with 7 bases in between. Germline CDR1 MNHEY, CDR2 SVGAGI. The CDR3 region has the DNA TGTGCCAGCGGTTGGGACACTGAAGCTTTCTTT. Encoded protein: CASGWDTEAFF.

The chain couples TRBV6-1 to TRBJ2-7; D remains unclear. With 8 bases removed from V and 1 base from J, the gap between germline ends came to 12 bases. The CDR3 runs 13 residues. CDR1 is MNHNS and CDR2 is SASEGT in the germline V gene. CDR3 coding DNA: TGTGCCAGCCGATCCGCGTCTTCCTACGAGCAGTACTTC. Translation gives CASRSASSYEQYF.

This chain uses TRBV19 with TRBJ2-7; a possible D gene is TRBD2 (5 bases). Looked up from germline, CDR1 is LNHDA and CDR2 is SQIVND (reference sequence). The V and J ends lost 5 bases and 3 bases respectively, with 11 bases between them. The CDR3 has 13 residues. DNA of the CDR3: TGTGCCAGTAGTCCCGCTGAGGGCTACGAGCAGTACTTC. Its protein is CASSPAEGYEQYF. The full variable domain, its missing parts supplied by reference TRBV19 and TRBJ2-7, is DGGITQSPKYLFRKEGQNVTLSCEQNLNHDAMYWYRQDPGQGLRLIYYSQIVNDFQKGDIAEGYSVSREKKESFPLTVTSAQKNPTAFYLCASSPAEGYEQYFGPGTRLTVT.

This clone was found once. The rearrangement uses TRBV27 and TRBJ2-1; 9 positions agree with TRBD1. The V segment lost 4 bases and the J segment 7 bases; nucleotides outside the gene matches: 8. The length of the CDR3 is 15 residues. Germline V gene sequence: CDR1 MNHEY, CDR2 SMNVEV (reference sequence). This CDR3 is CASSSPGTGINEQFF. The CDR3 bases are TGTGCCAGCAGTTCCCCCGGGACAGGGATAAATGAGCAGTTCTTC.

The CDR3 DNA follows: TGTGCCAGCAGTTTATTGGCAGGGTTGAGCTCCTACGAGCAGTACTTC. This codes for CASSLLAGLSSYEQYF. The chain couples TRBV27 to TRBJ2-7, with a possible D match to TRBD1 (5 bases). CDR3 length equals 16 residues. CDR1 and CDR2 (germline): MNHEY, SMNVEV (reference sequence). Trimming removed 1 base from V and 0 bases from J, with 13 bases in between.

The CDR3 nucleotides read TGTGCCTGGAGTGGAGGGAGTGGAAACACCATATATTTT. Its translation: CAWSGGSGNTIYF. This chain uses TRBV30 with TRBJ1-3; D remains unclear. The CDR3 consists of 13 residues. V lost 1 base to trimming and J lost 3 bases, with 7 bases between them. Germline V gene sequence: CDR1 GTSNPN, CDR2 SVGIG (reference sequence).

The J gene is TRBJ2-5, the V gene TRBV11-2; possibly TRBD2 for D (5 bases). Trimming shortened V by 1 base and J by 5 bases, and 8 bases separated the two germline ends. The germline gives CDR1 SGHAT, CDR2 FQNNGV. This CDR3 is built from 13 residues. Here the CDR3 DNA reads TGTGCCAGCAGCTTAGGAACGGGGGAGACCCAGTACTTC. Amino acids: CASSLGTGETQYF.

The rearrangement links TRBV7-6 to TRBJ1-1; D remains ambiguous. V lost 5 bases and J 1 base, leaving 8 bases between the germline ends. CDR1 and CDR2 from the germline V gene are SGHVS and FNYEAQ. The length of the CDR3 is 13 residues. DNA for the CDR3: TGTGCCAGCAGCCCCTTAGGGAACACTGAAGCTTTCTTT. Its translation: CASSPLGNTEAFF.

This chain connects TRBV5-1 to TRBJ1-1; tentatively, D is TRBD1 (6 bases). With 4 bases removed from V and 1 base from J, the gap between germline ends came to 23 bases. This CDR3 spans 18 amino acids. Germline CDR1 SGHRS, CDR2 YFSETQ. The CDR3, as DNA: TGCGCCAGCAGCCCCGGGGGGGCAGGGCTGTTCGAGAACACTGAAGCTTTCTTT. Translated: CASSPGGAGLFENTEAFF.

This chain's CDR3 is CASSSSLTSGRAYEQYF. CDR3 sequence (DNA): TGTGCCAGCAGTTCTTCCTTAACTAGCGGGAGGGCCTACGAGCAGTACTTC. The genes are TRBV28 and TRBJ2-7, with 13 positions matching TRBD2. Germline trimming cut 4 bases from V and 2 bases from J; bases unmatched to any gene: 8. This CDR3 spans 17 amino acids. Germline V CDR1 and CDR2: MDHEN, SYDVKM.

This clone occurred once. The CDR3 nucleotides read TGTGCCAGCAGCCTTATGGACTCCTACAATGAGCAGTTCTTC. Translated, it gives CASSLMDSYNEQFF. The rearrangement joins TRBV7-8 to TRBJ2-1, with unresolved D. CDR3 length: 14 amino acids. Germline V gene lookup returns CDR1 SGHVS and CDR2 FQNEAQ. The V and J ends lost 5 bases and 0 bases respectively, with 8 bases between them.

This clone was seen once. The rearrangement joins TRBV7-6 to TRBJ2-2, with D uncertain. The germline V and J ends were trimmed by 0 bases and 1 base, with 3 bases remaining between them. CDR3 length equals 14 residues. Germline V gene lookup returns CDR1 SGHVS and CDR2 FNYEAQ. The chain's CDR3 is CASSLAGNTGELFF. The CDR3 DNA follows: TGTGCCAGCAGCTTAGCGGGGAACACCGGGGAGCTGTTTTTT.

The V and J genes are TRBV19 and TRBJ1-4; 11 bases are shared with TRBD1. This CDR3 has 15 residues. The trim removed 5 bases at V and 7 bases at J, leaving 6 bases unmatched. Germline-derived CDR1 and CDR2 are LNHDA and SQIVND (reference sequence). The CDR3 DNA reads TGTGCCAGTAGTCGGCGGGACAGGGGGAGTGAAAAACTGTTTTTT. Translation: CASSRRDRGSEKLFF.